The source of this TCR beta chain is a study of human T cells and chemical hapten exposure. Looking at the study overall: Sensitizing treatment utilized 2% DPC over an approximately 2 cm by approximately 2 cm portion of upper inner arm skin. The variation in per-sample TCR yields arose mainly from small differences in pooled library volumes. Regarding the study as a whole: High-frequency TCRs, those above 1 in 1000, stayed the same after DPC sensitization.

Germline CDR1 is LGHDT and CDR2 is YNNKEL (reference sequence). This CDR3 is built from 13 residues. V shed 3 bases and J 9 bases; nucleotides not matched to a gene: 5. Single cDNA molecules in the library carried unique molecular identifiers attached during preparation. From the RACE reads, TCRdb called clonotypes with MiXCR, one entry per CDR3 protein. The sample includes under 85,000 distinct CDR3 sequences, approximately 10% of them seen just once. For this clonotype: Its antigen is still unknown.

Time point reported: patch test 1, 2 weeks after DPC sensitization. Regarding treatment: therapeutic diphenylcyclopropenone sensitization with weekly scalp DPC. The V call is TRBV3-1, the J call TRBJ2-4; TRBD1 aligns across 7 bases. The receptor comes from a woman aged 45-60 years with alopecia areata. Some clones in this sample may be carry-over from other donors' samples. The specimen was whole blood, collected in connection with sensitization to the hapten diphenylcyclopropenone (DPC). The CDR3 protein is CASSHNRGIIQYF. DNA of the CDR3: TGTGCCAGCAGCCACAACAGGGGAATCATTCAGTACTTC.